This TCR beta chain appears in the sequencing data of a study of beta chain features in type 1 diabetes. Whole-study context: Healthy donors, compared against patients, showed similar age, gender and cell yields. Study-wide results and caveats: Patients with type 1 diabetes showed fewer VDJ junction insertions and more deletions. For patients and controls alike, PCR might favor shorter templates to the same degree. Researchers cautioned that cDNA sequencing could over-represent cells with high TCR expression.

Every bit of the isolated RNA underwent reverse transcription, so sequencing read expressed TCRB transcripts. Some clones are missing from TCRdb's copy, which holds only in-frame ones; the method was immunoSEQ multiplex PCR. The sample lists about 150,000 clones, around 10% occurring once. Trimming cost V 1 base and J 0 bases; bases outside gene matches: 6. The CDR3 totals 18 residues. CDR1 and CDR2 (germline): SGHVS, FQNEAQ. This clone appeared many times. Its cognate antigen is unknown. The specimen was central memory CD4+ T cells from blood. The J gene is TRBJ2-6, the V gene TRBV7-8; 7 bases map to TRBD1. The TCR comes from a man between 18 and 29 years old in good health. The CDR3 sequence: CASSLVGTDFSGANVLTF. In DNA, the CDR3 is TGTGCCAGCAGCTTAGTTGGGACAGACTTCTCTGGGGCCAACGTCCTGACTTTC.